A single sample gave rise to the 24 T cell receptor beta chains below, sequenced in a study of T cells after posttransplantation cyclophosphamide. TCRdb keeps only in-frame clones here, not all; method: immunoSEQ multiplex PCR. The repertoire consists of about 40,000 clones, none detected only once. Sequencing was done on a sample of PBMCs. All receptors come from a woman aged 45-65 years in good health and a related stem cell transplant donor.

This clone was observed a handful of times. The CDR3 DNA sequence: TGTGCCAGCAGCTTAACTTCTCTAGCTACCTCCTATGGCTACACCTTC. It encodes CASSLTSLATSYGYTF. V is TRBV7-3 and J is TRBJ1-2; D gene uncertain. Per the germline V gene, CDR1 is SGHTA and CDR2 is FQGTGA. The CDR3 is made up of 16 amino acids. Trimming cost V 0 bases and J 4 bases, with 15 bases left between them.

This clone was observed at least ten times. The genes are TRBV7-3 and TRBJ1-1; a possible D gene is TRBD1 (5 bases). Germline lookup yields CDR1 SGHTA and CDR2 FQGTGA. V was clipped by 5 bases and J by 10 bases, with 23 bases between them. CDR3 length equals 15 residues. This chain's CDR3 is CASSPQRGVQGGAFF. The CDR3 nucleotides read TGTGCCAGCAGCCCACAACGGGGGGTCCAGGGTGGAGCTTTCTTT. The full variable domain, with the rest looked up from reference TRBV7-3 and TRBJ1-1, is GAGVSQTPSNKVTEKGKYVELRCDPISGHTALYWYRQSLGQGPEFLIYFQGTGAADDSGLPNDRFFAVRPEGSVSTLKIQRTERGDSAVYLCASSPQRGVQGGAFFGQGTRLTVV.

This clone was found many times. V gene TRBV6-6 combines with J gene TRBJ1-2, with TRBD1 identical over 9 bases. The V segment lost 6 bases and the J segment 2 bases; nucleotides outside the gene matches: 4. Germline lookup yields CDR1 MNHNY and CDR2 SVGAGI (reference sequence). The CDR3 contains 14 residues. This CDR3 reads CASRPGTGNYGYTF. The CDR3 nucleotides are TGTGCCAGCAGACCCGGGACAGGGAACTATGGCTACACCTTC.

This clone was counted ten times or more. This sequence joins TRBV28 and TRBJ2-4; 8 nucleotides line up with TRBD1. After removal of 6 bases from V and 9 bases from J, the junction contained 10 bases not matched to a gene. The CDR3 runs to 14 residues. The germline V gene encodes CDR1 MDHEN and CDR2 SYDVKM. The CDR3 DNA reads as TGTGCCAGCAGGGAAGGGACAGGCAGGCGCATTCAGTACTTC. As protein: CASREGTGRRIQYF.

Many counts were recorded for this clone. This rearrangement joins TRBV5-3 to TRBJ2-7; TRBD1 matches at 7 bases. TRBV5-3 is identified as an open reading frame with a role that is uncertain. This CDR3 contains 20 residues. The V gene end was trimmed by 4 bases and the J gene end by 5 bases; junction bases not matched to a gene: 27. CDR3 bases: TGTGCCAGAAGCCTATGTACAACAGACAGGGTCGACAAACCCAGGAACGAGCAGTACTTC. This translates into CARSLCTTDRVDKPRNEQYF.

This clone was counted many times. The J gene is TRBJ2-4, the V gene TRBV19, with D unclear. Per germline, CDR1 LNHDA and CDR2 SQIVND (reference sequence). Trimming shortened V by 2 bases and J by 2 bases, and 13 bases separated the two germline ends. This CDR3 spans 16 amino acids. The CDR3: CASSISQVSSKNIQYF. The CDR3 region has the DNA TGTGCCAGTAGTATAAGCCAGGTCTCGTCCAAAAACATTCAGTACTTC.

Ten or more counts support this clone. The chain employs TRBV28 and TRBJ1-2, with 8 nucleotides matching TRBD1. Germline V CDR1 and CDR2: MDHEN, SYDVKM. The CDR3 runs to 14 residues. Trimming at V came to 7 bases and at J to 5 bases, leaving 9 bases not matched to a gene. CDR3 DNA: TGTGCCAGCATTCCGCCAGGGGGCGCGTATGGCTACACCTTC. It encodes CASIPPGGAYGYTF.

This clone was counted at least ten times. The chain carries TRBV27 and TRBJ1-2; D is undetermined. The CDR3 is made up of 13 amino acids. Deletions cut 7 bases from V and 7 bases from J, with 16 bases between. Per the germline V gene, CDR1 is MNHEY and CDR2 is SMNVEV (reference sequence). This CDR3 is CASTPGAGSGYTF. The CDR3 bases are TGTGCCAGCACCCCCGGCGCGGGGTCTGGCTACACCTTC.

The sample holds many counts of this clone. This chain joins TRBV4-3 and TRBJ1-1; 8 bases are a match to TRBD1. Looked up from germline, CDR1 is LGHNA and CDR2 is YSLEER. With 3 bases clipped from V and 10 bases from J, the junction kept 10 bases outside the gene matches. This CDR3 is built from 14 residues. For the CDR3, the DNA is TGCGCCAGCAGCCATGCGGGAATCGGGACAGGAGCTTTCTTT. Its translation: CASSHAGIGTGAFF.

This clone was seen repeatedly, ten times or more. J is TRBJ2-3 and V is TRBV18; no definite D call. This CDR3 has 13 residues. Germline CDR1 and CDR2: KGHSH and LQKENI. Between the trimmed V and J ends, which lost 3 bases and 5 bases, there was a span of 9 bases. The CDR3 loop reads CASSPLTGDTQYF. DNA for the CDR3: TGTGCCAGCTCACCCCTAACGGGAGATACGCAGTATTTT.

This clone appeared many times. The CDR3 here is CASSLSQEREQFF. The CDR3 region has the DNA TGTGCCAGCAGCTTGAGTCAGGAACGTGAGCAGTTCTTC. The gene calls are TRBV5-6 and TRBJ2-1, with no clear D. Germline V gene data show CDR1 as SGHDT and CDR2 as YYEEEE. The CDR3 is 13 residues long. V lost 1 base and J 9 bases, leaving 11 bases between the germline ends.

This clone appeared many times. V and J are TRBV4-2 and TRBJ1-1, with TRBD1 as a possible D gene (6 bases). Germline V gene sequence: CDR1 LGHNA, CDR2 YNFKEQ. The CDR3 contains 15 residues. The V end lost 1 base, the J end lost 5 bases, and 14 bases lay between the germline ends. The CDR3 spells CASSQGAGDNTEAFF. CDR3 nucleotide sequence: TGTGCCAGCAGCCAAGGGGCAGGGGACAATACTGAAGCTTTCTTT.

The sample holds many counts of this clone. The CDR3 DNA reads TGTGCCAGCAAGAGCAGGGGTCCTGGGGAGACCCAGTACTTC. Amino acids: CASKSRGPGETQYF. This sequence joins TRBV11-2 and TRBJ2-5, with TRBD1 as a possible D gene (6 bases). Germline-derived CDR1 and CDR2 are SGHAT and FQNNGV. V lost 7 bases, J lost 5 bases, and 17 bases lay in between. CDR3 length: 14 residues.

The chain carries TRBV28 and TRBJ1-2, with D perhaps TRBD1 (5 bases). Germline V gene data show CDR1 as MDHEN and CDR2 as SYDVKM. The CDR3 is made up of 12 amino acids. Trimming cost V 3 bases and J 8 bases, with 10 bases left between them. The CDR3 sequence is CASSFGGGGYTF. The CDR3 coding sequence is TGTGCCAGCAGTTTCGGGGGAGGCGGCTACACCTTC.

At least ten counts were recorded for this clone. The V and J genes are TRBV5-6 and TRBJ1-5; a weak D match, TRBD1 (5 bases). There are 16 residues in the CDR3. Germline-derived CDR1 and CDR2 are SGHDT and YYEEEE. The V end lost 4 bases, the J end lost 4 bases, and 18 bases lay between the germline ends. The CDR3 here is CASSIGWAGKNQPQHF. The DNA for the CDR3 is TGTGCCAGCAGCATCGGGTGGGCAGGGAAAAATCAGCCCCAGCATTTT.

This clone was found many times. The rearrangement links TRBV19 to TRBJ2-3, with D perhaps TRBD1 (5 bases). V lost 5 bases and J 9 bases, leaving 15 bases between the germline ends. The germline V gene has CDR1 LNHDA and CDR2 SQIVND (reference sequence). The CDR3 extends over 13 amino acids. The CDR3 bases are TGTGCCAGTAGTGGCCAACAGGAGACAACGCAGTATTTT. It codes for CASSGQQETTQYF. Drawing the rest from reference TRBV19 and TRBJ2-3, the complete variable domain is DGGITQSPKYLFRKEGQNVTLSCEQNLNHDAMYWYRQDPGQGLRLIYYSQIVNDFQKGDIAEGYSVSREKKESFPLTVTSAQKNPTAFYLCASSGQQETTQYFGPGTRLTVL.

There are many counts of this clone. The chain couples TRBV28 to TRBJ2-4, with 7 bases aligning to TRBD1. The V gene end was trimmed by 6 bases and the J gene end by 0 bases; junction bases not matched to a gene: 17. Germline CDR1 and CDR2: MDHEN and SYDVKM. The CDR3 loop spans 19 amino acids. The CDR3 sequence is CASSPPGWDRSLAKNIQYF. CDR3 sequence (DNA): TGTGCCAGCAGCCCCCCGGGTTGGGACAGATCCCTAGCCAAAAACATTCAGTACTTC.

This clone was detected ten times or more. This sequence joins TRBV2 and TRBJ2-3; D unresolved. The CDR3 runs to 14 residues. Germline loops: CDR1 SNHLY, CDR2 FYNNEI. V was pared by 4 bases and J by 1 base, with 9 bases between. The CDR3 protein is CASSVQVGTDTQYF. The CDR3, as DNA: TGTGCCAGCAGTGTTCAGGTGGGCACAGATACGCAGTATTTT.

The table lists this clone with many counts. The chain employs TRBV6-6 and TRBJ1-2; 8 positions agree with TRBD1. CDR3 length: 13 amino acids. V was clipped by 6 bases and J by 3 bases; unmatched bases: 3. Germline assignment: CDR1 MNHNY and CDR2 SVGAGI (reference sequence). The DNA of the CDR3 is TGTGCCAGCAGCTTACAGGGGGACTATGGCTACACCTTC. This gives the protein CASSLQGDYGYTF.

The chain uses TRBV18 and TRBJ2-4; D might be TRBD1 (6 bases). With 0 bases removed from V and 5 bases from J, the gap between germline ends came to 8 bases. Looked up from germline, CDR1 is KGHSH and CDR2 is LQKENI. CDR3 length: 14 amino acids. The CDR3 region has the DNA TGTGCCAGCTCACCACCAGGGGGAGAAAACATTCAGTACTTC. Protein sequence: CASSPPGGENIQYF. Supplemented by reference TRBV18 and TRBJ2-4, the full variable domain reads NAGVMQNPRHLVRRRGQEARLRCSPMKGHSHVYWYRQLPEEGLKFMVYLQKENIIDESGMPKERFSAEFPKEGPSILRIQQVVRGDSAAYFCASSPPGGENIQYFGAGTRLSVL.

The sample holds many counts of this clone. The chain has TRBV29-1 and TRBJ1-2; D remains ambiguous. The CDR3 covers 12 residues. Germline V gene data show CDR1 as SQVTM and CDR2 as ANQGSEA. Trimming took off 2 bases at V and 8 bases at J, with 12 bases between the two ends. CDR3 DNA: TGCAGCGTTGAAAGGCCGGGTCTCGGCTACACCTTC. Translating it yields CSVERPGLGYTF.

This clone was counted at least ten times. The chain carries TRBV28 and TRBJ1-4, with 9 positions matching TRBD1. The germline V gene has CDR1 MDHEN and CDR2 SYDVKM. This CDR3 comprises 16 residues. V gave up 6 bases and J gave up 5 bases; unmatched junction bases: 10. CDR3 loop: CASRPYATGGNEKLFF. The DNA for the CDR3 is TGTGCCAGCAGACCCTACGCGACAGGGGGAAATGAAAAACTGTTTTTT.

This clone was counted many times. The rearrangement joins TRBV6-5 to TRBJ2-3; D remains ambiguous. This CDR3 comprises 13 residues. Between the trimmed V and J ends, which lost 6 bases and 2 bases, there was a span of 9 bases. CDR1 and CDR2 (germline): MNHEY, SVGAGI. The DNA of the CDR3 is TGTGCCAGCAGCCGCCTACTCACAGATACGCAGTATTTT. It encodes CASSRLLTDTQYF.

This clone was picked up many times. V is TRBV27 and J is TRBJ2-7, with D perhaps TRBD2 (6 bases). The germline V and J ends were trimmed by 7 bases and 2 bases, with 21 bases remaining between them. Germline V gene data show CDR1 as MNHEY and CDR2 as SMNVEV (reference sequence). The CDR3 sequence is 16 residues long. The DNA of the CDR3 is TGTGCCAGCAAATTAACCGCCCAGGGAGGAACCTACGAGCAGTACTTC. Protein sequence: CASKLTAQGGTYEQYF.